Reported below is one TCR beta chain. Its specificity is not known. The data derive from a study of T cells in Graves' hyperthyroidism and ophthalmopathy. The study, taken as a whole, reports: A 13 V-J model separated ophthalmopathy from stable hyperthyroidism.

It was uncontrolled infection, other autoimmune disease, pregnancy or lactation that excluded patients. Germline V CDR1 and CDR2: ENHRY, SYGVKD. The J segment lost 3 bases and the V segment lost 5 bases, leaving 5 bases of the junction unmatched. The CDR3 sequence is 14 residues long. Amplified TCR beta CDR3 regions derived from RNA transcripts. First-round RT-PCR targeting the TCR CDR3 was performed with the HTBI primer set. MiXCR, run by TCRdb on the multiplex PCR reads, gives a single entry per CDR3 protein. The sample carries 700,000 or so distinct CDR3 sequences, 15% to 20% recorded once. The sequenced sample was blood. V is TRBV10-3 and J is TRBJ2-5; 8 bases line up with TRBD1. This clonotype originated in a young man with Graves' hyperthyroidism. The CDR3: CAISPGQGKETQYF. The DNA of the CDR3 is TGTGCCATCAGTCCTGGACAGGGAAAAGAGACCCAGTACTTC.